What follows are 2 T cell receptor beta chains derived from one specimen sequenced in a study of tumor-infiltrating lymphocytes in primary liver carcinoma. Unsorted bulk tissue of about 20-31 mg yielded co-extracted RNA and DNA. TCR beta cDNA was prepared out of around 460 ng total RNA by means of a constant-region primer. Construction of TCR beta libraries relied on three successive nested multiplex PCR rounds employing slightly modified ARM-PCR. Rounds one and two of PCR, each of 10 cycles, were primed with TRBV1-TRBV30 forward primers and a C-beta reverse primer. TCRdb recomputed calls from the multiplex PCR reads with MiXCR, one row per CDR3 protein. The sample carries tens of thousands of distinct CDR3 sequences, approximately 70% recorded once. Sequencing was performed on liver tumor tissue from sampling region 1. Subset meaning: tumor region T1, superior pole. The receptors shown here come from a man aged 35-49 years with primary liver carcinoma and hepatitis B virus infection.

J is TRBJ1-5 and V is TRBV6-2 or TRBV6-3; D ambiguous. This CDR3 contains 15 residues. The germline V gene encodes CDR1 MNHEY and CDR2 SVGEGT. V lost 0 bases and J 9 bases, leaving 15 bases between the germline ends. In nucleotides, the CDR3 is TGTGCCAGCAGTTACTCCGTACGGGCCCAATGGCCCCAGCATTTT. This sequence encodes CASSYSVRAQWPQHF.

As for this clonotype: An end of the junction differs from the germline gene, which may be a read error. CDR3 amino acids: CASSLRTSVSGKTQYF. CDR3 in DNA: TGTGCAAGCTCACTAAGGACTAGCGTGAGTGGGAAGACCCAGTACTTC. The V and J genes are TRBV18 and TRBJ2-5; 9 nucleotides line up with TRBD2. Germline CDR1 reads KGHSH; CDR2 reads LQKENI. The CDR3 runs to 16 residues.